This T cell receptor beta chain was recorded in a study of blood T cell repertoires in COVID-19. On the study more broadly: Some COVID-19 samples were acute and others convalescent; all came from the United States, Italy and Spain. PBMCs, B-cell-depleted T cells, or T cells provided the cDNA or gDNA that made up the material.

How the authors handled the data: Reference gene primer amplification in the assay estimated nucleated cell counts. This table comes from immunoSEQ multiplex PCR, and its TCRdb copy is limited to in-frame clones, with some not included. The V and J calls and clone size come from that table; D and trimming were worked out from the DNA. In the table there are 250,000 to 300,000 clones, 89% of which are singletons. Losses at the gene ends were 2 bases for V and 2 bases for J; bases not matched to a gene: 3. There are 14 residues in the CDR3. CDR1 and CDR2 from the germline V gene are KGHSH and LQKENI. This TCR was sampled from a middle-aged woman who had recovered from COVID-19. The rearrangement joins TRBV18 to TRBJ2-7; TRBD1 matches 7 bases. The sequenced sample was peripheral blood. The CDR3 region is CASSPGTDTYEQYF. CDR3 in DNA: TGTGCCAGCTCACCAGGGACAGATACCTACGAGCAGTACTTC.